This T cell receptor beta chain was obtained from a study of preoperative IRX-2 immunotherapy in early breast cancer. Assay used: immunoSEQ multiplex PCR; TCRdb lists only in-frame clones, some missing. The top ten clones hold around 1.4% of a sample with 35,000 to 40,000 clones, approximately 80% of them seen once. Treatment described: preoperative locoregional IRX-2 cytokine immunotherapy. Sequences were derived from lymph node tissue, sampled after IRX-2 immunotherapy. This receptor was identified in a human donor with breast cancer.

CDR3 in DNA: TGTGCCAGTATATCGGGACAGGGGAGCGGTACGCAGTATTTT. Residues: CASISGQGSGTQYF. The chain uses TRBV19 and TRBJ2-3; 10 bases agree with TRBD1. CDR1 is LNHDA, CDR2 SQIVND, per germline (reference sequence). This CDR3 has 14 residues. The junction had 9 bases not matched to a gene; V was cut back by 7 bases and J by 8 bases.